A single sample gave rise to the 4 T cell receptor beta chains below, sequenced in a study of T-cell memory formation after mild COVID-19. TCRdb reprocessed the 5' RACE reads via MiXCR and lists one record per CDR3 protein. This sample yields 500,000 to 600,000 distinct CDR3 sequences, of which roughly 18% are seen a single time; around 12% belongs to the top ten. The specimen was PBMCs or a T cell subset sorted from them (not recorded which). These receptors were taken from an adult woman who had mild COVID-19 (a few samples of this study predate the infection). Cell type and time point are not known.

The chain carries TRBV10-3 and TRBJ1-2; tentative D call: TRBD1 (6 bases). V was clipped by 6 bases and J by 2 bases, with 19 bases between them. The CDR3 runs 16 residues. CDR1 is ENHRY, CDR2 SYGVKD, per germline. The CDR3 DNA sequence: TGTGCCATCAGGAAAATTCAGGGGTTGGCCAACTATGGCTACACCTTC. Translation gives CAIRKIQGLANYGYTF.

The chain links TRBV6-6 to TRBJ2-7; TRBD1 might be the D (6 bases). The V and J ends lost 2 bases and 4 bases respectively, with 15 bases between them. Germline V CDR1 and CDR2: MNHNY, SVGAGI (reference sequence). The CDR3 runs 15 residues. CDR3 DNA: TGTGCCAGCAGTTACCCCGAGACAGGATTATACGAGCAGTACTTC. It specifies CASSYPETGLYEQYF.

This clonotype has more than one count but fewer than ten. The chain recombines TRBV20-1 with TRBJ1-1, with no clear D. Germline CDR1 reads DFQATT; CDR2 reads SNEGSKA (reference sequence). Deletions cut 6 bases from V and 4 bases from J, with 12 bases between. The CDR3 is made up of 12 amino acids. The CDR3 sequence: CSANGVTTEAFF. CDR3 sequence (DNA): TGCAGTGCAAACGGGGTTACCACTGAAGCTTTCTTT.

A few counts support this clonotype. The rearrangement uses TRBV7-9 and TRBJ2-1, with a weak D call TRBD2 (6 bases). Germline V CDR1 and CDR2: SEHNR, FQNEAQ (reference sequence). This CDR3 is built from 16 residues. V dropped 3 bases and J dropped 5 bases, with 17 bases sitting between them. The CDR3 protein is CASSFRAEGLNNEQFF. The DNA for the CDR3 is TGTGCCAGCAGCTTCAGGGCGGAGGGGCTCAACAATGAGCAGTTCTTC.